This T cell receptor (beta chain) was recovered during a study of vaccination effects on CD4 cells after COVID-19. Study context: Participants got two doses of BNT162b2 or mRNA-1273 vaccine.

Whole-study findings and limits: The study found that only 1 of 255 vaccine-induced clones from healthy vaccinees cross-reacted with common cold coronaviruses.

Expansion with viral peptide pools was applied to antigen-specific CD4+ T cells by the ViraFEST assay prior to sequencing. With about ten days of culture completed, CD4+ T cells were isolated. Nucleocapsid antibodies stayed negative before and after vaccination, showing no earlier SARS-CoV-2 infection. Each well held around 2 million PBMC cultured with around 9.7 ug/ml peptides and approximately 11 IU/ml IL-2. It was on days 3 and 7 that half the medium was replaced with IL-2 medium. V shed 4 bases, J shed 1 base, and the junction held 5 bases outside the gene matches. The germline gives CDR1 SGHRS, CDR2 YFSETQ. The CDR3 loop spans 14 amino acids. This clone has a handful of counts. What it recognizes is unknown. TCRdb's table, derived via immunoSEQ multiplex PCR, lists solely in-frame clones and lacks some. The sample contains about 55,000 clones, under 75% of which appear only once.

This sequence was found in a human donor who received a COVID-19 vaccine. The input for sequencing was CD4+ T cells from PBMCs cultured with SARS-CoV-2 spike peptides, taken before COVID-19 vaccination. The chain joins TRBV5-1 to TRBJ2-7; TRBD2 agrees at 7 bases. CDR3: CASSLSGLSYEQYF. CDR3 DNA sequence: TGCGCCAGCAGCCTTAGCGGGCTGTCCTACGAGCAGTACTTC.